Each of the 9 T cell receptor beta chains below was sequenced from the same sample in a study of cytomegalovirus exposure and HLA in healthy donors. PCR involved 60 Vbeta and 13 Jbeta primers. Clones were sequenced by immunoSEQ multiplex PCR, and TCRdb holds only the in-frame ones, with some missing. The table records 76,000 or so clones, approximately 81% of them present only once. The specimen sequenced was PBMCs. The receptors here all came from a woman aged 40 to 50 in good health and CMV-seropositive.

The chain uses TRBV27 and TRBJ1-4; TRBD1 agrees at 7 bases. The CDR3 is 14 residues long. Trimming took 1 base from V and 6 from J; bases not matched to a gene: 2. Germline CDR1 is MNHEY and CDR2 is SMNVEV (reference sequence). The DNA of the CDR3 is TGTGCCAGCAGTTTATGGGGGACAGATGAAAAACTGTTTTTT. Translating it yields CASSLWGTDEKLFF.

The chain combines TRBV13 with TRBJ1-4; 9 nucleotides align to TRBD1. The CDR3 covers 14 residues. Germline loops: CDR1 PRHDT, CDR2 FYEKMQ (reference sequence). Unmatched junction bases numbered 2, after V lost 6 bases and J lost 3 bases. The CDR3 reads CASRRDRANEKLFF. The CDR3 DNA is TGTGCCAGCAGACGGGACAGGGCTAATGAAAAACTGTTTTTT.

This chain joins TRBV19 and TRBJ2-7; 11 bases line up with TRBD1. V lost 2 bases to trimming and J lost 2 bases; unmatched junction nucleotides: 5. This CDR3 spans 16 amino acids. CDR1 is LNHDA, CDR2 SQIVND, per germline (reference sequence). This CDR3 reads CASSILGQGGTYEQYF. The DNA for the CDR3 is TGTGCCAGTAGTATACTGGGACAGGGGGGAACCTACGAGCAGTACTTC.

V is TRBV19 and J is TRBJ1-1; 11 nucleotides line up with TRBD1. CDR3 length: 17 amino acids. V trimming: 2 bases; J trimming: 2 bases; junction bases outside the gene matches: 7. The germline V gene has CDR1 LNHDA and CDR2 SQIVND (reference sequence). The chain's CDR3 is CASSIRTGGAGNTEAFF. CDR3 DNA sequence: TGTGCCAGTAGTATAAGGACAGGGGGCGCCGGAAACACTGAAGCTTTCTTT. The variable domain in full, with the rest retrieved from reference TRBV19 and TRBJ1-1, is DGGITQSPKYLFRKEGQNVTLSCEQNLNHDAMYWYRQDPGQGLRLIYYSQIVNDFQKGDIAEGYSVSREKKESFPLTVTSAQKNPTAFYLCASSIRTGGAGNTEAFFGQGTRLTVV.

J is TRBJ1-1 and V is TRBV14, with D hard to call. The length of the CDR3 is 15 residues. Germline CDR1 reads SGHDN; CDR2 reads FVKESK. The V end was cut by 1 base, the J end by 0 bases, with 9 bases between. CDR3: CASSQGAGMNTEAFF. The DNA of the CDR3 is TGTGCCAGCAGCCAAGGGGCGGGGATGAACACTGAAGCTTTCTTT.

For this clone: The germline gene is not matched at one end of the junction; a read error may be the cause. The V and J genes are TRBV7-9 and TRBJ1-2; 8 nucleotides line up with TRBD1. The germline V gene has CDR1 SEHNR and CDR2 FQNEAQ (reference sequence). The CDR3 spans 14 residues. CDR3 DNA: TGTTCCAGCGCCCTACAGGACAGGGATCAGGGCTACACCTTC. It is translated as CSSALQDRDQGYTF.

The V and J genes are TRBV30 and TRBJ1-5, with D hard to call. Trimming shortened V by 2 bases and J by 7 bases, and 12 bases separated the two germline ends. Germline V gives CDR1 GTSNPN, CDR2 SVGIG (reference sequence). The length of the CDR3 is 13 residues. In nucleotides, the CDR3 is TGTGCCTGGAGTCCTCGAACCGGGCAGCCCCAGCATTTT. Amino acids: CAWSPRTGQPQHF.

The chain combines TRBV10-3 with TRBJ1-5, with 8 bases fitting TRBD1. With V trimmed by 5 bases and J by 7 bases, 4 bases remained unmatched. The CDR3 covers 13 residues. The germline gives CDR1 ENHRY, CDR2 SYGVKD. In DNA form, the CDR3 reads TGTGCCATCAGTTTGGACAGGGAGCAGCCCCAGCATTTT. Translating it yields CAISLDREQPQHF.

This clone was recorded only once. V gene TRBV7-3 combines with J gene TRBJ2-2; a weak D match, TRBD2 (5 bases). Germline CDR1 is SGHTA and CDR2 is FQGTGA. V lost 5 bases and J lost 7, with 17 bases in between. This CDR3 is built from 15 residues. The chain's CDR3 is CASSLSSGVGGELFF. The CDR3 bases are TGTGCCAGCAGCCTATCATCCGGGGTTGGCGGGGAGCTGTTTTTT.